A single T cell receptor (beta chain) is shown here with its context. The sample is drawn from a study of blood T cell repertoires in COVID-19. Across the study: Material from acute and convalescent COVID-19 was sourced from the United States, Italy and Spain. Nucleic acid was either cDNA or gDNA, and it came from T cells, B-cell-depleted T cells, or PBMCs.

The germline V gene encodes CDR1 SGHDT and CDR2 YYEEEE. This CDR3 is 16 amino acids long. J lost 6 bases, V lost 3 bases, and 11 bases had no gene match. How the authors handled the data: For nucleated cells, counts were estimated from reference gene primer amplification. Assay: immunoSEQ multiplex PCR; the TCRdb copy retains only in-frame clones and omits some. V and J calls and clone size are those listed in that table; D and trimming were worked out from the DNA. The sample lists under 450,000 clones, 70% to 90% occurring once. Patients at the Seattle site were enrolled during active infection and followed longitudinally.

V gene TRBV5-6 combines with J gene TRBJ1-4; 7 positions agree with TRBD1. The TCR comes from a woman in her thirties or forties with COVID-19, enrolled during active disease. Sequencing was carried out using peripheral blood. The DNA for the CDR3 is TGTGCCAGCAGCTCTGTCCCCCCTACAGGGGATGAAAAACTGTTTTTT. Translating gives CASSSVPPTGDEKLFF.